These 27 T cell receptor beta chains originate from one sample sequenced in a study of response to subunit inactivated influenza vaccine. MiXCR was run by TCRdb on the RT-PCR reads, yielding one entry per CDR3 protein. The sample contains approximately 500,000 distinct CDR3 sequences, around 13% of which appear only once. Sample: PBMCs from blood, taken 11 to 12 days after vaccination. These receptors were taken from a man aged 50-59 years who received an inactivated influenza vaccine.

This clonotype was observed a handful of times. This rearrangement joins TRBV2 to TRBJ2-7; 9 bases match TRBD1. J lost 6 bases, V lost 6 bases, and 12 bases had no gene match. This CDR3 has 15 residues. The germline V gene has CDR1 SNHLY and CDR2 FYNNEI. In DNA, the CDR3 is TGTGCCAGCAGCCCCACCGGGACAGGGACAGCCGAGCAGTACTTC. Translating it yields CASSPTGTGTAEQYF.

This chain uses TRBV6-1 with TRBJ2-7; 14 bases line up with TRBD2. The CDR3 sequence is 18 residues long. J gave up 3 bases and V 6 bases, and 13 bases lay outside the gene matches. Germline CDR1 and CDR2: MNHNS and SASEGT. The chain's CDR3 is CASRAFRRLAGGNYEQYF. Written as DNA, the CDR3 is TGTGCCAGCAGAGCATTTCGCAGACTAGCGGGAGGGAACTACGAGCAGTACTTC.

V gene TRBV21-1 combines with J gene TRBJ2-1; no check of the table's D call, TRBD2, against the DNA was made. TRBV21-1 is noted as a pseudogene. This CDR3 contains 16 residues. As DNA, the CDR3 is TGTGCCAGCAGCAAAGAAGCGGGGGGGCCCCACAATGAGCAGTTCTTC. Translating it yields CASSKEAGGPHNEQFF.

This clonotype was counted a few times. This chain uses TRBV3-1 with TRBJ2-7, with 9 bases lining up with TRBD2. The germline V gene has CDR1 LGHDT and CDR2 YNNKEL (reference sequence). The CDR3 consists of 16 residues. Unmatched junction bases numbered 5, after V lost 1 base and J lost 1 base. The DNA of the CDR3 is TGTGCCAGCAGCCAAGCTGGAAGCGGGGGGTCCTACGAGCAGTACTTC. It specifies CASSQAGSGGSYEQYF.

This clonotype was seen ten or more times. The genes are TRBV7-2 and TRBJ2-7; 9 nucleotides line up with TRBD2. The trim removed 2 bases at V and 6 bases at J, leaving 11 bases unmatched. The length of the CDR3 is 16 residues. Germline V gene lookup returns CDR1 SGHTA and CDR2 FQGNSA. DNA of the CDR3: TGTGCCAGCAGCTTAATAAGTGCGGGGGGGTGGAGCGAGCAGTACTTC. Protein: CASSLISAGGWSEQYF. Filled out from reference TRBV7-2 and TRBJ2-7, the complete variable domain reads GAGVSQSPSNKVTEKGKDVELRCDPISGHTALYWYRQSLGQGLEFLIYFQGNSAPDKSGLPSDRFSAERTGGSVSTLTIQRTQQEDSAVYLCASSLISAGGWSEQYFGPGTRLTVT.

This clonotype was seen a handful of times. The chain combines TRBV20-1 with TRBJ2-1; 9 positions match TRBD2. The V gene's germline CDR1 is DFQATT and CDR2 SNEGSKA (reference sequence). The CDR3 loop spans 15 amino acids. V dropped 1 base and J dropped 7; count of bases not matched to a gene: 8. CDR3 in DNA: TGCAGTGCTAGAGGATTTCTGAGCGGGGGGAATGAGCAGTTCTTC. It codes for CSARGFLSGGNEQFF.

The rearrangement joins TRBV7-6 to TRBJ2-1, with 11 bases that match TRBD2. Germline CDR1 SGHVS, CDR2 FNYEAQ. V shed 1 base and J 1 base; nucleotides not matched to a gene: 6. This CDR3 has 18 residues. CDR3 nucleotide sequence: TGTGCCAGCAGCTTAGAGCGGACTAGCGGGTATTCCTACAATGAGCAGTTCTTC. Translation: CASSLERTSGYSYNEQFF.

This clonotype was seen more than once but under ten times. This may stem from a read error, because a much larger clone lies one nucleotide away. The chain has TRBV7-9 and TRBJ2-2; 8 nucleotides agree with TRBD1. J gave up 4 bases and V 6 bases, and 7 bases lay outside the gene matches. The CDR3 length is 15 residues. CDR1 is SEHNR, CDR2 FQNEAQ, per germline (reference sequence). The CDR3 is CASRTGTGITGELFF. Here the CDR3 DNA reads TGTGCCAGCAGAACCGGGACAGGCATCACCGGGGAGCTGTTTTTT.

The CDR3 loop reads CASSPQDNQPQHF. For the CDR3, the DNA is TGTGCCAGCAGTCCCCAAGACAATCAGCCCCAGCATTTT. This chain connects TRBV12-3 or TRBV12-4 to TRBJ1-5; D remains ambiguous. The V gene lost 5 bases and the J gene lost 3 bases, with 8 bases spanning the gap. This CDR3 is built from 13 residues.

V is TRBV27 and J is TRBJ1-1, with D unresolved. V lost 0 bases, J lost 1 base, and 9 bases lay in between. CDR3 size: 15 residues. Germline values: CDR1 MNHEY, CDR2 SMNVEV (reference sequence). Here the CDR3 reads CASSLSPGWNTEAFF. The CDR3 coding sequence is TGTGCCAGCAGTTTATCCCCGGGGTGGAACACTGAAGCTTTCTTT.

This clonotype was counted ten times or more. V usage is TRBV5-8 and J usage is TRBJ2-2, with D perhaps being TRBD1 or TRBD2 (5 bases each). The CDR3 runs to 17 residues. Trimming stripped 0 bases from V and 3 bases from J, with 15 bases between. In germline, CDR1 is SGHTS, CDR2 YDEGEE. The CDR3 DNA is TGTGCCAGCAGCTTGGAGTACCGGGACGGATACACCGGGGAGCTGTTTTTT. Its translation is CASSLEYRDGYTGELFF.

The V gene is TRBV7-8, the J gene TRBJ2-1; 9 bases are a match to TRBD2. V lost 5 bases and J lost 0; bases outside the gene matches: 5. The CDR3 totals 16 residues. CDR1 is SGHVS, CDR2 FQNEAQ, per germline. The CDR3 DNA follows: TGTGCCAGCAGCCCTCTAGCGGGAACCTCCTACAATGAGCAGTTCTTC. Residues: CASSPLAGTSYNEQFF.

The V gene is TRBV7-9, the J gene TRBJ2-3, with D unresolved. This CDR3 spans 13 amino acids. Germline lookup yields CDR1 SEHNR and CDR2 FQNEAQ (reference sequence). Trimming stripped 10 bases from V and 0 bases from J, with 11 bases between. CDR3 sequence reads: CATPWNSTDTQYF. Written as DNA, the CDR3 is TGTGCCACCCCGTGGAACAGCACAGATACGCAGTATTTT.

This clonotype was counted between two and nine times. The V gene is TRBV9, the J gene TRBJ2-1, with D perhaps matching TRBD2 (5 bases). V was pared by 1 base and J by 10 bases, with 9 bases between. CDR1 and CDR2 (germline): SGDLS, YYNGEE. The CDR3 extends over 12 amino acids. The CDR3 DNA sequence: TGTGCCAGCAGCGTATCGGGAAGGGAGCAGTTCTTC. This encodes CASSVSGREQFF.

This clonotype was found a few times. The chain joins TRBV30 to TRBJ2-7; TRBD2 matches 9 bases. The germline gives CDR1 GTSNPN, CDR2 SVGIG (reference sequence). The CDR3 runs 15 residues. Trimming cost V 2 bases and J 4 bases; bases outside gene matches: 9. CDR3 region: CAWSPLSGGGYEQYF. DNA of the CDR3: TGTGCCTGGAGTCCCCTTAGCGGGGGAGGATACGAGCAGTACTTC.

This clonotype has a count of ten or more. The chain is built from TRBV15 and TRBJ2-7; 7 nucleotides line up with TRBD1. The CDR3 sequence is 15 residues long. The trim removed 2 bases at V and 3 bases at J, leaving 7 bases unmatched. The germline V gene has CDR1 LNHNV and CDR2 YYDKDF (reference sequence). CDR3 in amino acids: CATSRSRGQLYEQYF. The CDR3 DNA reads as TGTGCCACCAGCAGATCAAGGGGGCAGCTCTACGAGCAGTACTTC.

This clonotype was seen ten or more times. The genes are TRBV20-1 and TRBJ2-3, with D possibly TRBD2 on 6 matching bases. The CDR3 is made up of 14 amino acids. Trimming pared 0 bases from V and 2 bases from J, leaving 9 bases between. Germline CDR1 reads DFQATT; CDR2 reads SNEGSKA (reference sequence). CDR3 residues: CSARDKLATDTQYF. CDR3 bases: TGCAGTGCTAGAGATAAACTAGCCACAGATACGCAGTATTTT.

The chain joins TRBV3-1 to TRBJ1-1; tentatively, D is TRBD1 (6 bases). V was cut by 2 bases and J by 0 bases, with 10 bases left in between. Germline-derived CDR1 and CDR2 are LGHDT and YNNKEL (reference sequence). The CDR3 runs to 15 residues. CDR3 nucleotides: TGTGCCAGCAGCCAAATGGGGGCGGTGAACACTGAAGCTTTCTTT. Amino acid sequence: CASSQMGAVNTEAFF.

This chain uses TRBV5-1 with TRBJ1-6; D uncertain. V gave up 0 bases and J gave up 2 bases, with 15 bases separating them. CDR1 and CDR2 from the germline V gene are SGHRS and YFSETQ. This CDR3 region has 18 residues. For the CDR3, the DNA is TGCGCCAGCAGCTTGGTTGGGATCTCCGACCCCTATAATTCACCCCTCCACTTT. Translated: CASSLVGISDPYNSPLHF.

Only a few counts were recorded for this clonotype. The rearrangement uses TRBV7-2 and TRBJ1-5; D uncertain. Trimming took 1 base from V and 3 from J, leaving 10 bases between them. Germline V gene lookup returns CDR1 SGHTA and CDR2 FQGNSA. The CDR3 covers 15 residues. CDR3 residues: CASSLDSAVNQPQHF. CDR3 bases: TGTGCCAGCAGCTTAGATTCGGCAGTCAATCAGCCCCAGCATTTT.

This clonotype was seen more than once but under ten times. DNA of the CDR3: TGTGCCAGCAGCCTCCTTCGGGGCGAGCAGTTCTTC. Amino acids: CASSLLRGEQFF. This sequence joins TRBV28 and TRBJ2-1; perhaps D is TRBD1 or TRBD2 (5 bases each). Trimming stripped 6 bases from V and 10 bases from J, with 13 bases between. The CDR3 totals 12 residues. From germline, CDR1 is MDHEN and CDR2 SYDVKM.

This clonotype turned up a few times. The CDR3 reads CASSQGRGRGRNEQFF. DNA for the CDR3: TGCGCCAGCAGCCAAGGGCGGGGGAGGGGTCGCAATGAGCAGTTCTTC. The V and J genes are TRBV4-3 and TRBJ2-1, with 7 bases that match TRBD2. J lost 6 bases, V lost 1 base, and 9 bases had no gene match. CDR1 is LGHNA, CDR2 YSLEER, per germline. CDR3 length: 16 residues.

The chain uses TRBV28 and TRBJ1-4, with D maybe TRBD1 (5 bases). Germline CDR1 and CDR2: MDHEN and SYDVKM. The CDR3 consists of 16 residues. V was clipped by 5 bases and J by 8 bases, with 21 bases between them. The CDR3 region has the DNA TGTGCCAGCAGTCTTTTTCGGGGTACCGGGGGGGAAAAACTGTTTTTT. It specifies CASSLFRGTGGEKLFF. The whole variable domain, remainder taken from reference TRBV28 and TRBJ1-4, is DVKVTQSSRYLVKRTGEKVFLECVQDMDHENMFWYRQDPGLGLRLIYFSYDVKMKEKGDIPEGYSVSREKKERFSLILESASTNQTSMYLCASSLFRGTGGEKLFFGSGTQLSVL.

This clonotype was seen repeatedly, ten times or more. The V gene is TRBV20-1, the J gene TRBJ2-1; D is possibly TRBD1 (6 bases). V was pared by 0 bases and J by 4 bases, with 13 bases between. The germline CDR1 and CDR2 sequences are DFQATT and SNEGSKA (reference sequence). The CDR3 loop spans 15 amino acids. The CDR3 DNA sequence: TGCAGTGCTAGAGATCTGACAGGCTTATACAATGAGCAGTTCTTC. Translation gives CSARDLTGLYNEQFF.

The CDR3 sequence: CASNTTGGAGRCKNIQYF. The CDR3 coding sequence is TGTGCCAGCAACACGACAGGGGGCGCTGGGAGGTGCAAAAACATTCAGTACTTC. This chain links TRBV9 with TRBJ2-4; TRBD1 aligns across 10 bases. The germline V gene has CDR1 SGDLS and CDR2 YYNGEE. There are 18 residues in the CDR3. V was pared by 6 bases and J by 3 bases, with 15 bases of the junction left unmatched.

The CDR3 DNA follows: TGTGCCAGCTCACAAACGGAGGGGACCTACGAGCAGTACTTC. This codes for CASSQTEGTYEQYF. The rearrangement uses TRBV18 and TRBJ2-7; TRBD2 might be the D (6 bases). The CDR3 totals 14 residues. The germline V gene has CDR1 KGHSH and CDR2 LQKENI. The germline V and J ends were trimmed by 4 bases and 2 bases, with 12 bases remaining between them.

This clonotype was observed a few times. This chain joins TRBV18 and TRBJ1-4, with 9 bases that match TRBD1. J gave up 5 bases and V 6 bases, and 4 bases lay outside the gene matches. The CDR3 covers 14 residues. Germline values: CDR1 KGHSH, CDR2 LQKENI. The CDR3 coding sequence is TGTGCCAGCTCCAGGGGACAGGGAAATGAAAAACTGTTTTTT. It yields the protein CASSRGQGNEKLFF.